There are many counts of the clone carrying this T cell receptor (beta chain). Its antigen is not known. These data originate in a study of read filtering for tumor transcriptome and immune sequencing. As for the study in general: The cohort had over 16 men and approximately 15 women aged roughly 40 to 90, mean about 70 years. 8 or 9 patients were R-ISS I, 16 were R-ISS II, six or seven were R-ISS III. Study findings and constraints: Compared with RNA-seq, IR-seq gave much higher clonotype depth and reliability.

From approximately 430 ng of RNA, a library with molecular barcoded alpha/delta and beta/gamma adaptors was made. TCRdb reprocessed the reads via MiXCR and lists one record per CDR3 protein. The table shows around 50,000 distinct CDR3 sequences, with more than 20% occurring only once. The germline V gene encodes CDR1 SGHRS and CDR2 YFSETQ. The CDR3 sequence is 15 residues long. V was trimmed by 4 bases and J by 1 base, leaving 13 bases between them. The chain is built from TRBV5-1 and TRBJ2-3, with a tentative D call TRBD2 (5 bases). Sequencing used a population of CD138-negative cells sorted from bone marrow. This receptor was identified in a donor over 35 with multiple myeloma. The CDR3 DNA reads as TGCGCCAGCAGCCCGGGATCGATGGGCACAGATACGCAGTATTTT. Protein sequence: CASSPGSMGTDTQYF.